These T cell receptor beta chains were read from a single sample in a study of Tregs in tolerant kidney transplant recipients. The protocol was immunoSEQ multiplex PCR, while the TCRdb copy is restricted to in-frame clones and leaves out a portion. The sample includes over 60,000 clones, 85% to 90% of them seen just once. The material was CD4+ T cells from blood, obtained before the transplant. The source is a human donor who received a combined kidney and bone marrow transplant. Each CDR3 is given without its conserved first and last residue.

CDR3aa,v_gene
ASSRVTSGYNEQF,TRBV6-5
ASSQGVWSMAF,TRBV14
ASSYRRTSGYNEQF,TRBV6-5
ASRPSGASGNTIY,TRBV6-1
ASSVTGFSLGEQY,TRBV28
ASSQGLAGGVTDTQY,TRBV4-1
ASSVVGGGDGYT,TRBV9
ASSPWTGEYGYT,TRBV5-5
ASGWGGNQPQH,TRBV6-5
ATSRVSTGGSYEQY,TRBV15
ASSLTGENEKLF,TRBV5-1